These T cell receptor beta chains were read from a single sample in a study of T cells in Graves' hyperthyroidism and ophthalmopathy. In TCRdb, the multiplex PCR reads were re-called with MiXCR into one record per CDR3 protein. Altogether approximately 570,000 distinct CDR3 sequences are present, 20% being singletons, with the ten largest covering about half. Sample: blood. The receptors shown here come from a man aged 40-55 years with Graves' ophthalmopathy. Each CDR3 is given with its conserved first and last residue. Each record gives: clone size, V gene, CDR3 protein. A row's size may be missing; if present it is once, few, many or a size class.

clone size: .; V gene: TRBV28; CDR3 protein: CASRLAASTQYF
clone size: many; V gene: TRBV7-9; CDR3 protein: CASSLAASSLTEAFF
clone size: many; V gene: TRBV7-2; CDR3 protein: CASSLEPAGVDEQFF
clone size: .; V gene: TRBV6-6; CDR3 protein: CASSYRGPTDTQYF
clone size: few; V gene: TRBV9; CDR3 protein: CASSVGAHNEQFF
clone size: many; V gene: TRBV3-1; CDR3 protein: CASSPALAGRTGQYF
clone size: .; V gene: TRBV18; CDR3 protein: CASSLTGIGSNQPQHF
clone size: few; V gene: TRBV30; CDR3 protein: CAWSAGASRSYGYTF
clone size: many; V gene: TRBV7-3; CDR3 protein: CASSGGTNNEQFF
clone size: few; V gene: TRBV28; CDR3 protein: CASSHKPTRGYNEQFF
clone size: .; V gene: TRBV28; CDR3 protein: CARTPGGPGSYEQYF
clone size: .; V gene: TRBV28; CDR3 protein: CASSLGGGQLRYGYTF
clone size: few; V gene: TRBV5-4; CDR3 protein: CASINLASGRITGELFF
clone size: many; V gene: TRBV5-1; CDR3 protein: CASSPMGLAAYNEQFF
clone size: .; V gene: TRBV20-1; CDR3 protein: CSARSRDSGYEQYF
clone size: few; V gene: TRBV3-1; CDR3 protein: CASSFIGLGGVEQFF
clone size: many; V gene: TRBV24-1; CDR3 protein: CATSESWNTEAFF
clone size: .; V gene: TRBV6-2/TRBV6-3; CDR3 protein: CASSVELYEQYF
clone size: few; V gene: TRBV28; CDR3 protein: CASRGAGQVKQAFF
clone size: few; V gene: TRBV7-9; CDR3 protein: CASSPRASGNTIYF
clone size: few; V gene: TRBV5-1; CDR3 protein: CASSDPLLPLAGGLSYNEQFF
clone size: many; V gene: TRBV6-2/TRBV6-3; CDR3 protein: CASSASAGVRNEQFF
clone size: many; V gene: TRBV2; CDR3 protein: CASSTRLAGYYEQYF
clone size: few; V gene: TRBV7-9; CDR3 protein: CASSLTSQGLLNTEAFF
clone size: once; V gene: TRBV19; CDR3 protein: CASSTHREPGEQFF
clone size: few; V gene: TRBV5-1; CDR3 protein: CASSLGLAGRPLSYEQYF
clone size: many; V gene: TRBV15; CDR3 protein: CATSRDRSGNEKLFF
clone size: .; V gene: TRBV2; CDR3 protein: CASSDVAGGQDTQYF
clone size: .; V gene: TRBV12-3/TRBV12-4; CDR3 protein: CASSLVGGKTSGPYEQYF
clone size: once; V gene: TRBV29-1; CDR3 protein: CSVEGGLSTGPETQYF
clone size: few; V gene: TRBV5-1; CDR3 protein: CASSIIAGGDAGTGELFF
clone size: few; V gene: TRBV15; CDR3 protein: CATSTLQGNQPQHF
clone size: many; V gene: TRBV7-8; CDR3 protein: CASSSAVGNIQYF
clone size: few; V gene: TRBV20-1; CDR3 protein: CSAAGDRSYNEQFF
clone size: many; V gene: TRBV5-1; CDR3 protein: CASSLSGFTEAFF
clone size: few; V gene: TRBV10-3; CDR3 protein: CATLSGTNYEQYF
clone size: many; V gene: TRBV18; CDR3 protein: CASSDQASAETQYF
clone size: many; V gene: TRBV11-2; CDR3 protein: CASSFRRQALRDNEQFF
clone size: few; V gene: TRBV7-8; CDR3 protein: CASSPSGSGGLTDTQYF
clone size: few; V gene: TRBV6-5; CDR3 protein: CASTELAGVHRGQFF
clone size: many; V gene: TRBV30; CDR3 protein: CAWSQRTGVVAEQYF
clone size: few; V gene: TRBV24-1; CDR3 protein: CATGGRTSGRAGYNEQFF
clone size: .; V gene: TRBV3-1; CDR3 protein: CASDRGAGTIQFF
clone size: .; V gene: TRBV19; CDR3 protein: CASSIVGTGDIGELFF
clone size: few; V gene: TRBV7-9; CDR3 protein: CASSLPQGRGSSYNEQFF
clone size: .; V gene: TRBV10-3; CDR3 protein: CAISEPAGGKLFF
clone size: .; V gene: TRBV5-1; CDR3 protein: CASSSSGLGEQYF
clone size: few; V gene: TRBV5-1; CDR3 protein: CASSQGQGLNNEQFF